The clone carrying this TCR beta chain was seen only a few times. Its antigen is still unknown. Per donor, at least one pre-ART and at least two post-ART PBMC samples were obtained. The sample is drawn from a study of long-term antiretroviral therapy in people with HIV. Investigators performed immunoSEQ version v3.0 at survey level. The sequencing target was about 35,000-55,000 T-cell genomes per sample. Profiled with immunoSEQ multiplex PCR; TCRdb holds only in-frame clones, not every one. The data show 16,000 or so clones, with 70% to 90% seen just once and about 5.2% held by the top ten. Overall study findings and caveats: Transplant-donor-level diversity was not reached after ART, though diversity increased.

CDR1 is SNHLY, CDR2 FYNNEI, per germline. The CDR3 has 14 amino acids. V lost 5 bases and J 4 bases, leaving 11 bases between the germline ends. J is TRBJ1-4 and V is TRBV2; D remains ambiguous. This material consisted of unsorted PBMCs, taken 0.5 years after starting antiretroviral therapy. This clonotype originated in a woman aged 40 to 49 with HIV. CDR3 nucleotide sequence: TGTGCCAGCAGTTCAGGAGCCCTTAATGAAAAACTGTTTTTT. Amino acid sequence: CASSSGALNEKLFF.